This T cell receptor (beta chain) is drawn from a study of blood T cell repertoires in COVID-19. Study information: Nucleic acid was either cDNA or gDNA, and it came from T cells, B-cell-depleted T cells, or PBMCs.

TCRdb's copy holds only in-frame clones and misses some; the assay was immunoSEQ multiplex PCR. The sample includes around 200,000 clones, less than 85% of them seen just once. Trimming cost V 1 base and J 2 bases; bases outside gene matches: 5. The CDR3 consists of 16 residues. The germline V gene has CDR1 KGHDR and CDR2 SFDVKD. Cohort allocation depended upon clinical history that participants reported. Two negative PCRs, clearance, or symptom resolution were required of recovered Cohort 3 donors. The chain uses TRBV24-1 and TRBJ2-3; 7 nucleotides align to TRBD1. Source material: PBMCs or T cells enriched from blood (not recorded which). The TCR comes from a man between 35 and 55 years old who had recovered from COVID-19. As DNA, the CDR3 is TGTGCCACCAGTGATTTCCGGGACAGATCCACAGATACGCAGTATTTT. Encoded protein: CATSDFRDRSTDTQYF.